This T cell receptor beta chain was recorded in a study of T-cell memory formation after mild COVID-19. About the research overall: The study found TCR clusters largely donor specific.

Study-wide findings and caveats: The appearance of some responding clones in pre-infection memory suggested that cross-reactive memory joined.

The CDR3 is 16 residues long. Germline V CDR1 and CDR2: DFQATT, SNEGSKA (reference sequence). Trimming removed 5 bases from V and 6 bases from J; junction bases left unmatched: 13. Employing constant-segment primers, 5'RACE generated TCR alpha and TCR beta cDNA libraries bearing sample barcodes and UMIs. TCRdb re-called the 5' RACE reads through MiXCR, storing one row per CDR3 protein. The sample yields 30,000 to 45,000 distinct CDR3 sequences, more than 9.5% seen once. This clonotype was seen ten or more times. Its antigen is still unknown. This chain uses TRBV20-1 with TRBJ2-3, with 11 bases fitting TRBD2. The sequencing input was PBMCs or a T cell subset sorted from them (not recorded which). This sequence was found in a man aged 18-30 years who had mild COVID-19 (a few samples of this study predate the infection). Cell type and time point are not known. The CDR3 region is CSAPQLAGAYGDTQYF. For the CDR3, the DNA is TGCAGTGCTCCCCAACTAGCGGGGGCGTACGGGGATACGCAGTATTTT.